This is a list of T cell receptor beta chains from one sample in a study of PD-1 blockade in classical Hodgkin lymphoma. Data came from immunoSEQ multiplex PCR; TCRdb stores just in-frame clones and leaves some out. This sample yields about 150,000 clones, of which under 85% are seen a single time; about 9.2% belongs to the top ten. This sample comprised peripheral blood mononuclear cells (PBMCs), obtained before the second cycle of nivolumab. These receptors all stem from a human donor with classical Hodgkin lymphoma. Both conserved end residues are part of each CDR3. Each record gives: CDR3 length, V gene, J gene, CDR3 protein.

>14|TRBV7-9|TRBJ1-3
CASSSRVGGNTIYF
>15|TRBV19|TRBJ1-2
CASSIDQGPGYGYTF
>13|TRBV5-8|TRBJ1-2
CASSLDSPGGYTF
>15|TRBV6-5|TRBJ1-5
CASRDRGFSNQPQHF
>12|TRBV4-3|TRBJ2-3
CASSQDQDTQYF
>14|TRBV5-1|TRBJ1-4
CASSPSGRQEKLFF
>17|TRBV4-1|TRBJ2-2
CASSTTGLASNTGELFF
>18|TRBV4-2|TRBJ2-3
CASSQDMGELHRTDTQYF
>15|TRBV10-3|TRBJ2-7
CAISALPGQYYEQYF
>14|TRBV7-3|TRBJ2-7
CASSLAGSTYEQYF
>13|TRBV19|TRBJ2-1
CASTPTGYNEQFF
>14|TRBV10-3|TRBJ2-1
CAIGGRSSYNEQFF
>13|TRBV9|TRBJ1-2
CASSPEGLYGYTF
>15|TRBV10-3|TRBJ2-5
CAISEAGGYQETQYF
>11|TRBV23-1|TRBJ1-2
CARGQGLGYTF
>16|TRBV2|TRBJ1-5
CASSTAGSNSNQPQHF
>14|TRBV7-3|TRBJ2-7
CASSLSDTTYEQYF
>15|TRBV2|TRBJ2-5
CASRTLAGGEETQYF
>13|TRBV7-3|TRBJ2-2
CASSLINTGELFF
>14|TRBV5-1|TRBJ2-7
CASSSGYSSYEQYF
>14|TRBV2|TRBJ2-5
CASSEGTLEYTQYF
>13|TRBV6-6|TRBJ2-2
CASSYSPNGELFF
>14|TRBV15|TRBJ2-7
CATSGSRGGSRQYF
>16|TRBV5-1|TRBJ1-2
CASSSEPGTEDYGYTF
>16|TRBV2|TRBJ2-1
CASSGRTGITYNEQFF
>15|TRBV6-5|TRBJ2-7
CASSSGQGVFYEQYF
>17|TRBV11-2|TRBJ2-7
CASSPIPGTGLAYEQYF
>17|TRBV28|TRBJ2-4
CASSLPRTAERKNIQYF
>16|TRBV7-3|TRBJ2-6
CASSPIGQAGANVLTF
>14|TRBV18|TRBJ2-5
CASSPTSGTETQYF
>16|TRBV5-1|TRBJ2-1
CASRPIAGDSYNEQFF
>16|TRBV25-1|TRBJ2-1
CASSAPPVGSYNEQFF
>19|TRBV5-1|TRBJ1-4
CASSLGGQTHPATNEKLFF
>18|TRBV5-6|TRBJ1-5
CASSLNGDRGYSNQPQHF
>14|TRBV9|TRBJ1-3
CASSDQGSGNTIYF
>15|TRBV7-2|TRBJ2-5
CASSLEGLAFETQYF
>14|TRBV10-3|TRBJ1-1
CAISERVVNTEAFF
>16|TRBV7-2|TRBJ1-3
CASSFKGAFSGNTIYF
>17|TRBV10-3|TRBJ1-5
CAISESNRMGSNQPQHF
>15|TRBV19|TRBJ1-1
CASSRQSGAGTEAFF
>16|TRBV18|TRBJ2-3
CASSNRRGDGTDTQYF